Each of the 15 T cell receptor beta chains below was sequenced from the same sample in a study of human versus mouse CDR3 diversity and MHC coevolution. Data came from immunoSEQ multiplex PCR; TCRdb stores just in-frame clones and leaves some out. Of more than 55,000 clones in the sample, around 94% were seen once. Sequenced input: naive CD4+ T cells from blood. As for subset: CD45RO-negative CD62L-positive naive CD4 T cells. Source of these receptors: a person between 55 and 70 years old in good health.

V usage is TRBV19 and J usage is TRBJ1-1; perhaps TRBD1 as D (5 bases). V was clipped by 2 bases and J by 0 bases, with 13 bases between them. The length of the CDR3 is 16 residues. Germline V gene data show CDR1 as LNHDA and CDR2 as SQIVND (reference sequence). The CDR3 spells CASSIPRRGMNTEAFF. CDR3 bases: TGTGCCAGTAGTATACCAAGGAGGGGTATGAACACTGAAGCTTTCTTT.

The chain recombines TRBV27 with TRBJ2-7, with 9 bases lining up with TRBD2. The junction had 14 bases not matched to a gene; V was cut back by 2 bases and J by 3 bases. Per the germline V gene, CDR1 is MNHEY and CDR2 is SMNVEV (reference sequence). The CDR3 totals 18 residues. The CDR3 sequence: CASSLPPSGGRAFYEQYF. The CDR3 DNA sequence: TGTGCCAGCAGTTTACCACCAAGCGGCGGGAGGGCCTTCTACGAGCAGTACTTC.

The chain employs TRBV6-4 and TRBJ2-3; 12 nucleotides align to TRBD2. This CDR3 is built from 21 residues. Unmatched junction bases numbered 19, after V lost 0 bases and J lost 6 bases. CDR1 and CDR2 (germline): MRHNA, SNTAGT. This CDR3 reads CASSDSGRPGLAGQQRDTQYF. In DNA, the CDR3 is TGTGCCAGCAGTGACTCGGGACGGCCGGGACTAGCGGGCCAACAAAGGGATACGCAGTATTTT.

V and J are TRBV7-3 and TRBJ2-5, with a weak D call TRBD1 (6 bases). The J call may be faulty, since TRBJ2-7 better matches the DNA end. The CDR3 sequence is 13 residues long. The V gene's germline CDR1 is SGHTA and CDR2 FQGTGA. The CDR3 coding sequence is TGTGCCAGCAGCTTCCTACAGGGATACGAGCAGTACTTC. Translating it yields CASSFLQGYEQYF.

The chain couples TRBV10-3 to TRBJ2-1; 10 bases are shared with TRBD2. The CDR3 loop spans 15 amino acids. Germline lookup yields CDR1 ENHRY and CDR2 SYGVKD. J gave up 6 bases and V 3 bases, and 5 bases lay outside the gene matches. This CDR3 reads CAISDAAGGPNEQFF. The CDR3 DNA sequence: TGTGCCATCAGTGATGCAGCGGGAGGGCCCAATGAGCAGTTCTTC.

Regarding this clone: At one end, the junction sequence differs from germline, possibly due to a read error. The V gene is TRBV10-3, the J gene TRBJ2-5; D may be TRBD2 (5 bases). CDR1 and CDR2 (germline): ENHRY, SYGVKD. The CDR3 has 13 residues. In nucleotides, the CDR3 is TGTGCCATCAGTGAGGGACGGGAAGACACCCAGTACTTC. Protein sequence: CAISEGREDTQYF.

The chain joins TRBV11-3 to TRBJ2-5; 9 bases agree with TRBD1. V lost 5 bases, J lost 2 bases, and 6 bases stayed unmatched. CDR1 is SGHNT and CDR2 is YENEEA in the germline V gene. The CDR3 is 15 residues long. CDR3 nucleotide sequence: TGTGCCAGCAGCCGTACCGACAGGGGGCAAGAGACCCAGTACTTC. Protein product: CASSRTDRGQETQYF.

This clone was found once. This chain joins TRBV6-1 and TRBJ1-1; 8 bases agree with TRBD1. CDR1 MNHNS and CDR2 SASEGT come from the germline V gene. V shed 10 bases and J 5 bases; nucleotides not matched to a gene: 9. The CDR3 has 13 residues. Here the CDR3 reads CATLWTGRTEAFF. CDR3 DNA sequence: TGTGCCACGCTATGGACAGGGAGGACTGAAGCTTTCTTT.

This chain uses TRBV6-4 with TRBJ2-2, with a weak D call TRBD1 (7 bases). The CDR3 is 14 residues long. The germline V gene has CDR1 MRHNA and CDR2 SNTAGT. V dropped 8 bases and J dropped 5 bases, with 15 bases sitting between them. The CDR3 is CASSTGAGTGELFF. CDR3 coding DNA: TGTGCCAGCTCAACAGGGGCGGGGACCGGGGAGCTGTTTTTT.

CDR3 bases: TGTGCCAGCAGTTACTGGACAGGGGGCATCACTGAAGCTTTCTTT. Its translation is CASSYWTGGITEAFF. J is TRBJ1-1 and V is TRBV6-5; 11 bases align to TRBD1. The V and J ends lost 1 base and 4 bases, in that order; junction bases with no gene match: 2. Germline assignment: CDR1 MNHEY and CDR2 SVGAGI. This CDR3 contains 15 residues.

The chain recombines TRBV15 with TRBJ2-1; 11 nucleotides line up with TRBD2. J gave up 6 bases and V 0 bases, and 13 bases lay outside the gene matches. CDR3 length equals 19 residues. Germline assignment: CDR1 LNHNV and CDR2 YYDKDF (reference sequence). The CDR3 nucleotides read TGTGCCACCAGCAGAGAACCGGTTCCTCGGACTAGCGGGTTCAATGAGCAGTTCTTC. Translated: CATSREPVPRTSGFNEQFF.

This chain uses TRBV9 with TRBJ2-5; TRBD1 is a possible D gene (6 bases). Germline-derived CDR1 and CDR2 are SGDLS and YYNGEE. The ends were cut back, 1 base at V and 3 bases at J, with 10 bases in the middle. This CDR3 has 14 residues. CDR3 DNA: TGTGCCAGCAGCGTATCTGACAGGAAAGAGACCCAGTACTTC. It is translated as CASSVSDRKETQYF.

Remarks on this clone: Additional DNA sequences in this sample encode the identical CDR3. The J gene is TRBJ1-6, the V gene TRBV6-5; tentatively, D is TRBD1 (5 bases). V gave up 8 bases and J gave up 5 bases, with 13 bases separating them. Germline CDR1 MNHEY, CDR2 SVGAGI. The CDR3 is 14 residues long. CDR3 sequence reads: CASRRGDDNSPLHF. Here the CDR3 DNA reads TGTGCCAGCCGCCGGGGGGACGATAATTCACCCCTCCACTTT.

This chain links TRBV7-6 with TRBJ2-1, with D possibly matching TRBD2 (5 bases). Germline V gives CDR1 SGHVS, CDR2 FNYEAQ. The CDR3 spans 13 residues. V lost 1 base and J 8 bases, leaving 9 bases between the germline ends. This chain's CDR3 is CASSLVRRHEQFF. For the CDR3, the DNA is TGTGCCAGCAGCTTAGTGCGGAGGCATGAGCAGTTCTTC.

J is TRBJ2-1 and V is TRBV5-6, with 10 nucleotides matching TRBD2. Germline V gene sequence: CDR1 SGHDT, CDR2 YYEEEE. The CDR3 covers 14 residues. V dropped 4 bases and J dropped 9; count of bases not matched to a gene: 7. CDR3 sequence (DNA): TGTGCCAGCAGCGCCCTAGCGGGAGTGGGTGAGCAGTTCTTC. Translation: CASSALAGVGEQFF.